This T cell receptor (beta chain) was recovered during a study of identical twins. Germline trimming cut 6 bases from V and 7 bases from J; bases unmatched to any gene: 12. The CDR3 contains 15 residues. CDR1 is DFQATT, CDR2 SNEGSKA, per germline (reference sequence). This clonotype was found a few times. Each cDNA held unique molecular identifiers, and template switching gave it a universal primer site. MiXCR was run by TCRdb on the 5' RACE reads, yielding one entry per CDR3 protein. The table includes around 300,000 distinct CDR3 sequences, less than 9% detected once. A further study also used this sample, focusing on yellow fever vaccine responses in identical twins.

The sequence derives from a woman aged 18 to 35 in good health. The chain recombines TRBV20-1 with TRBJ1-6; TRBD1 agrees at 7 bases. The source material was memory (CD45RO+) T cells sorted from blood. The CDR3 bases are TGCAGTGCAAAGACCGATGGGACAGAGAATTCACCCCTCCACTTT. This codes for CSAKTDGTENSPLHF.